This T cell receptor (beta chain) comes out of a study of T cells in Graves' hyperthyroidism and ophthalmopathy. RNA transcripts yielded amplified TCR beta CDR3 regions. The TCR CDR3 was amplified in a first-round RT-PCR using the HTBI primer set. TCRdb re-analysed the multiplex PCR reads in MiXCR, keeping a single row per CDR3 protein. The sample contains some 420,000 distinct CDR3 sequences, roughly an eighth of which appear only once. CDR3 length: 16 amino acids. Trimming shortened V by 0 bases and J by 6 bases, and 15 bases separated the two germline ends. Germline values: CDR1 LGHNA, CDR2 YSLEER.

The sequence came from a woman between 18 and 29 years old with Graves' hyperthyroidism. The sample was blood. This chain uses TRBV4-3 with TRBJ2-1; D gene ambiguous. The CDR3 spells CASSQDLILRLNEQFF. The CDR3 coding sequence is TGCGCCAGCAGCCAAGACTTGATCTTACGTCTCAATGAGCAGTTCTTC.